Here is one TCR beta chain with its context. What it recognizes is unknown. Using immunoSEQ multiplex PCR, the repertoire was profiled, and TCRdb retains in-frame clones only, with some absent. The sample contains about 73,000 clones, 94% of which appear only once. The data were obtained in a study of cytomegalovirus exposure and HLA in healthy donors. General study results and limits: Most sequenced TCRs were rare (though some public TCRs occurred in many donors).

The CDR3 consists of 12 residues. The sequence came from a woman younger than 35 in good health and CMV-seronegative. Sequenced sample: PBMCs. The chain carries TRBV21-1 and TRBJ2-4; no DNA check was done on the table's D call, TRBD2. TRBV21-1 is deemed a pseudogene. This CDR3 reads CASRLFKNIQYF. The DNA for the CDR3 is TGTGCCAGCAGGCTATTCAAAAACATTCAGTACTTC.